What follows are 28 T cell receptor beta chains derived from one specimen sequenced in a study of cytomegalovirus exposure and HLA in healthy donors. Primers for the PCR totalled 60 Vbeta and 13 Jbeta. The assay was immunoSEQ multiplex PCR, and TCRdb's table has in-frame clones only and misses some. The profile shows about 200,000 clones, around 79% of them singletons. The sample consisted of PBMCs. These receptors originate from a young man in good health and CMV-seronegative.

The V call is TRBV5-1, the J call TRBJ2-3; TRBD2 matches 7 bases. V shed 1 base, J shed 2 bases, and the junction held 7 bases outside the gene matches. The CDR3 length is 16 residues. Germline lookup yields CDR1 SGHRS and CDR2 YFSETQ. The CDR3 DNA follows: TGCGCCAGCAGCTTGATTGGACTAGGGGCCACAGATACGCAGTATTTT. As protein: CASSLIGLGATDTQYF.

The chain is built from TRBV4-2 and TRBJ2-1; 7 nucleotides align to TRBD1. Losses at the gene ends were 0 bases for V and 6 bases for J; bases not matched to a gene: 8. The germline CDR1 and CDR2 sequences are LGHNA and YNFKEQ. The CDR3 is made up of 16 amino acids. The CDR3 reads CASSQDGTVPGNEQFF. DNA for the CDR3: TGTGCCAGCAGCCAAGATGGGACAGTACCCGGCAATGAGCAGTTCTTC.

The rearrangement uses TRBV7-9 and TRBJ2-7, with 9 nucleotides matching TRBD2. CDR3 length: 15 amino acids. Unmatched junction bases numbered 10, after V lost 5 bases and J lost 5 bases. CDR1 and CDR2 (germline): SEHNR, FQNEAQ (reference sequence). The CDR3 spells CASSLIGLAGDEQYF. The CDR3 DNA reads TGTGCCAGCAGCCTCATCGGATTAGCGGGAGACGAGCAGTACTTC.

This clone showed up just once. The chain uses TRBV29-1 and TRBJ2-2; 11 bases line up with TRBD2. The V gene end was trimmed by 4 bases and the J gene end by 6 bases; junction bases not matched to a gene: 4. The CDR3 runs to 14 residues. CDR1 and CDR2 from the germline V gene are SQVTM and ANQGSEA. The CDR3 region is CSVGLAGGSGELFF. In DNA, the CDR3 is TGCAGCGTTGGTCTAGCGGGGGGATCCGGGGAGCTGTTTTTT.

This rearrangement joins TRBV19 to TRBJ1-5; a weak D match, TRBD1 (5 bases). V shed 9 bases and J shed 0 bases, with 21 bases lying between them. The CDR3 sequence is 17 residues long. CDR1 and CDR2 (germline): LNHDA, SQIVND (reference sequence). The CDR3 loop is CASRSSGTDYSNQPQHF. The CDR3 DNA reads TGTGCCAGCCGAAGTTCCGGGACGGACTATAGCAATCAGCCCCAGCATTTT.

The CDR3 protein is CASSLGQGFNYGYTF. The CDR3 bases are TGTGCCAGCAGCTTGGGACAGGGGTTTAACTATGGCTACACCTTC. V gene TRBV7-2 combines with J gene TRBJ1-2; 10 nucleotides align to TRBD1. With 3 bases clipped from V and 1 base from J, the junction kept 2 bases outside the gene matches. The CDR3 runs to 15 residues. Germline V gene lookup returns CDR1 SGHTA and CDR2 FQGNSA.

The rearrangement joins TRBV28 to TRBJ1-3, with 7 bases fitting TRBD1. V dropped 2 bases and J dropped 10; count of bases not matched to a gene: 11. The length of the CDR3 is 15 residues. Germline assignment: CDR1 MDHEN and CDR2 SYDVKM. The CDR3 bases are TGTGCCAGCAGTTTACCCGAGATACAGGGGACAACCATATATTTT. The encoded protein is CASSLPEIQGTTIYF.

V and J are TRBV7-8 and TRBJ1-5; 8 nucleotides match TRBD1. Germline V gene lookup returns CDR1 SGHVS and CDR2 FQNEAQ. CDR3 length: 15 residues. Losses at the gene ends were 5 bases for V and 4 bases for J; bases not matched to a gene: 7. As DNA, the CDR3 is TGTGCCAGCAGCCCCGGACAGGGTGGAAATCAGCCCCAGCATTTT. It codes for CASSPGQGGNQPQHF.

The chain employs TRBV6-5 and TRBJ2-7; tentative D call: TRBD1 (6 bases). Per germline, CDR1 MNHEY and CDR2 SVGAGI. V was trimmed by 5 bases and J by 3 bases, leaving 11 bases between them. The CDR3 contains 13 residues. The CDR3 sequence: CASSPGTIYEQYF. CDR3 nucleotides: TGTGCCAGCAGTCCCGGGACAATCTACGAGCAGTACTTC.

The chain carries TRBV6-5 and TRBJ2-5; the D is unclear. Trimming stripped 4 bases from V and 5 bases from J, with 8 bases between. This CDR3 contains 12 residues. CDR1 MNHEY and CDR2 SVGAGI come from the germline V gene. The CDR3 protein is CASSSLPETQYF. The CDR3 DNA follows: TGTGCCAGCAGTTCCCTCCCCGAGACCCAGTACTTC.

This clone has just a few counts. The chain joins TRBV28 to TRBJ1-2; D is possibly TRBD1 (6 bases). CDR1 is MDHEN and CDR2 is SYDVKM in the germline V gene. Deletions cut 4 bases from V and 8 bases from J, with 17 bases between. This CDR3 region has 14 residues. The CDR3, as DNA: TGTGCCAGCAGTTCTCCTGGGGGGGCCGTGGGCTACACCTTC. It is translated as CASSSPGGAVGYTF.

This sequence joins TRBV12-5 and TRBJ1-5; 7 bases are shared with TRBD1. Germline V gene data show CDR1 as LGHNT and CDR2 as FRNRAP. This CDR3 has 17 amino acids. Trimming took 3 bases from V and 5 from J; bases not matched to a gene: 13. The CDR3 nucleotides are TGTGCTAGTGGTTTCCGTCGCATAGGGGGCAAGGATCAGCCCCAGCATTTT. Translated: CASGFRRIGGKDQPQHF.

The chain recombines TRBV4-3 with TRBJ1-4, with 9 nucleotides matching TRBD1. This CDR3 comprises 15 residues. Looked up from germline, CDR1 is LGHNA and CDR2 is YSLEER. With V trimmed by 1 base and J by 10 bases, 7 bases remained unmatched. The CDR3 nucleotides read TGCGCCAGCAGCCAAGTCTGGACAGGGGAGGGAAAACTGTTTTTT. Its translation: CASSQVWTGEGKLFF.

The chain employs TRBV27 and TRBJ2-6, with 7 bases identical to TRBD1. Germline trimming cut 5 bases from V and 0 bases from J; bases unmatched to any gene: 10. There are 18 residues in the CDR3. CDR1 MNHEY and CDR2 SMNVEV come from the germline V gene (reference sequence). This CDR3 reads CASSATGAVLSGANVLTF. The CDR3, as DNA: TGTGCCAGCAGTGCCACAGGGGCGGTCCTCTCTGGGGCCAACGTCCTGACTTTC.

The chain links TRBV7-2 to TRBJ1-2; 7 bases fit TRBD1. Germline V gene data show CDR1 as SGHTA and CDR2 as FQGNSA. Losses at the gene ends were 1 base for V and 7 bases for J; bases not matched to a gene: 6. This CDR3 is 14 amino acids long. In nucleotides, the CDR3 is TGTGCCAGCAGCTTAGATATAGGGGGCCTTGGCTACACCTTC. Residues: CASSLDIGGLGYTF.

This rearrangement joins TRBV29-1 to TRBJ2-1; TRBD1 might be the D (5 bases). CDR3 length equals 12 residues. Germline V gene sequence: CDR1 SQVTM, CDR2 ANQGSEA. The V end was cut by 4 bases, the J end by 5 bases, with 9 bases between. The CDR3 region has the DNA TGCAGCGTTGTTCCGACAGACAATGAGCAGTTCTTC. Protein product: CSVVPTDNEQFF.

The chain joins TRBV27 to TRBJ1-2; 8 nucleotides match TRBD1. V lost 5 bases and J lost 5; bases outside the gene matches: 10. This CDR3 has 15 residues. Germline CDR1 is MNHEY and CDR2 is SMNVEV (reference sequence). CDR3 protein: CASSPRTGPLYGYTF. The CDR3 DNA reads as TGTGCCAGCAGTCCCCGGACAGGGCCTCTATATGGCTACACCTTC.

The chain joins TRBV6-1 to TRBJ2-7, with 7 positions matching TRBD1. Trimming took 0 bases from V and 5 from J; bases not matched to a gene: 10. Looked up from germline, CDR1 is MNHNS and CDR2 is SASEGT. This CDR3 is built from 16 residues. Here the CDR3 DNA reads TGTGCCAGCAGTGAAGCGACAGGGAACGGGTGGGACGAGCAGTACTTC. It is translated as CASSEATGNGWDEQYF.

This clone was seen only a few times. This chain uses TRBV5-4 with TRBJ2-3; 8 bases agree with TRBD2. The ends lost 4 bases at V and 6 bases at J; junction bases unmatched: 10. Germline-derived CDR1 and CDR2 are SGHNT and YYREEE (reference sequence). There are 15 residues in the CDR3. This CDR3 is CASSTVAGRGDTQYF. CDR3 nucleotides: TGTGCCAGCAGCACCGTAGCGGGACGGGGGGATACGCAGTATTTT.

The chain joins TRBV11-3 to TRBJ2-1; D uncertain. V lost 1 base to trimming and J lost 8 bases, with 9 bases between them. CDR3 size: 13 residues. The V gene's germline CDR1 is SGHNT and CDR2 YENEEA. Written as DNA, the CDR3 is TGTGCCAGCAGCTTAGTCGTGTTTTATGAGCAGTTCTTC. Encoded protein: CASSLVVFYEQFF.

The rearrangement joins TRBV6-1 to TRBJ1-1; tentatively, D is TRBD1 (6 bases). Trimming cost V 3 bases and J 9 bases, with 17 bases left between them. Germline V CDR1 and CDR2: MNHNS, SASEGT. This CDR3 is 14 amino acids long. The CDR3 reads CASSESFWDTQAFF. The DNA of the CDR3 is TGTGCCAGCAGTGAGTCGTTCTGGGACACCCAAGCTTTCTTT.

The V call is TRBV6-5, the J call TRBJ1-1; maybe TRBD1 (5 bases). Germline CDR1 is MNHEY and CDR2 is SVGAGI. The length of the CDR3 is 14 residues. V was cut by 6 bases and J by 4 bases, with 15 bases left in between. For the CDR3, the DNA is TGTGCCAGCAGGGGGCCATCCTGGGTCACTGAAGCTTTCTTT. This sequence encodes CASRGPSWVTEAFF.

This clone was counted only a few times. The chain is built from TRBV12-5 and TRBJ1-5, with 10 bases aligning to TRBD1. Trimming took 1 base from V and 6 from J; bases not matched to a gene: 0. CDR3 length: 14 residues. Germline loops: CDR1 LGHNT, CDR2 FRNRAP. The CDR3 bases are TGTGCTAGTGGTTTGGGGGACAGGGGTCAGCCCCAGCATTTT. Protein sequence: CASGLGDRGQPQHF.

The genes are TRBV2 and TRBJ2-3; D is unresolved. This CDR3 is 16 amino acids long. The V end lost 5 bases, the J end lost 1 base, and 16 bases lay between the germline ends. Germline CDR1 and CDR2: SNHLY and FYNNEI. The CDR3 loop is CASSSNVGVGTDTQYF. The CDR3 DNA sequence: TGTGCCAGCAGTTCCAACGTCGGAGTCGGCACAGATACGCAGTATTTT. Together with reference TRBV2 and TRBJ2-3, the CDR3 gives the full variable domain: EPEVTQTPSHQVTQMGQEVILRCVPISNHLYFYWYRQILGQKVEFLVSFYNNEISEKSEIFDDQFSVERPDGSNFTLKIRSTKLEDSAMYFCASSSNVGVGTDTQYFGPGTRLTVL.

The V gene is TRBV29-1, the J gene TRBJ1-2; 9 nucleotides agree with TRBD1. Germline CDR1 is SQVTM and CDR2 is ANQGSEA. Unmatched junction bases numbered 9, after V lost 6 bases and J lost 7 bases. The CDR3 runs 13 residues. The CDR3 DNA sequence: TGCAGCGTGGAGCAACAGGGGGCTGCTGGCTACACCTTC. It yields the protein CSVEQQGAAGYTF.

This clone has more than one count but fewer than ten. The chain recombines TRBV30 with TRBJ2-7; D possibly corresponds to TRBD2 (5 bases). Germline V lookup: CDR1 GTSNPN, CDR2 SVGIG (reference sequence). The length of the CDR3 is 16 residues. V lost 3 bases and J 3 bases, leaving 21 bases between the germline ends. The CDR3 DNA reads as TGTGCCTGGAGGGCGGTGGGAAACCTAGGAGGCTACGAGCAGTACTTC. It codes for CAWRAVGNLGGYEQYF.

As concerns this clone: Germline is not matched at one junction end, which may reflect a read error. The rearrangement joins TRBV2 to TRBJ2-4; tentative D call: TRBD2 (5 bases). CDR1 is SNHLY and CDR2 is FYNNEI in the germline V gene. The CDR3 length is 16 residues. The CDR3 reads CASSEGWGPPGGIQYF. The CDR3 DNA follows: TGTGCCAGCAGCGAAGGGTGGGGTCCGCCTGGAGGCATTCAGTACTTC. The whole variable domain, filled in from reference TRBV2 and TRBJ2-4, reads EPEVTQTPSHQVTQMGQEVILRCVPISNHLYFYWYRQILGQKVEFLVSFYNNEISEKSEIFDDQFSVERPDGSNFTLKIRSTKLEDSAMYFCASSEGWGPPGGIQYFGAGTRLSVL.

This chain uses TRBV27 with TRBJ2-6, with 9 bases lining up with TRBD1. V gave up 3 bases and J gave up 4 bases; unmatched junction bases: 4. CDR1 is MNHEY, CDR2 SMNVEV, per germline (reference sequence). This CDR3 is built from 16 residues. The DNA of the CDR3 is TGTGCCAGCAGTTTGGGACAGGGAGCCGGGGCCAACGTCCTGACTTTC. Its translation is CASSLGQGAGANVLTF.